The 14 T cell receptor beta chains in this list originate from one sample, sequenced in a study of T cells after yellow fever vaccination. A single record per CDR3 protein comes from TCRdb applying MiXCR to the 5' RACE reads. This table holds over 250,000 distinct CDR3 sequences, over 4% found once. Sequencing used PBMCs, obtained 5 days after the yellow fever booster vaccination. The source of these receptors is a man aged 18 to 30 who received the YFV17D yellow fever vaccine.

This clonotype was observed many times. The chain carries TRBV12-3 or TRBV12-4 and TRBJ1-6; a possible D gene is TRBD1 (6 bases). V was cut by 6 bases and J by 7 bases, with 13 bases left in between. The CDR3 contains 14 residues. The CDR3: CASSLTGSNSPLHF. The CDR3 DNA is TGTGCCAGCAGCCTCACAGGGTCCAATTCACCCCTCCACTTT.

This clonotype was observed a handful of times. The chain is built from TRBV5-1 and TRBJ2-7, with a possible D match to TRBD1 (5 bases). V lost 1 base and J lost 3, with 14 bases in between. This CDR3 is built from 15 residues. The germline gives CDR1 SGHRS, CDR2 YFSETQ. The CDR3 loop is CASSLNGPTVYEQYF. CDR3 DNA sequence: TGCGCCAGCAGCTTGAACGGTCCGACAGTCTACGAGCAGTACTTC.

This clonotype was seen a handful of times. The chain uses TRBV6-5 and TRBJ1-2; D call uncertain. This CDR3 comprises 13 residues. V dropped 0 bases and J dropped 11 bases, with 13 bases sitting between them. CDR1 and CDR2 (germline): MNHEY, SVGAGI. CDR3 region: CASSYSSSPWYTF. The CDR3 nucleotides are TGTGCCAGCAGTTACTCATCGAGTCCGTGGTACACCTTC.

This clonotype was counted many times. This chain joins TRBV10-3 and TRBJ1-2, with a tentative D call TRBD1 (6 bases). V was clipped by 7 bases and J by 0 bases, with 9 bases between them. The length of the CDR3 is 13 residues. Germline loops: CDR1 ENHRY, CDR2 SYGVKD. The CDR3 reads CAITGTPNYGYTF. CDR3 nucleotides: TGTGCCATCACAGGGACACCTAACTATGGCTACACCTTC.

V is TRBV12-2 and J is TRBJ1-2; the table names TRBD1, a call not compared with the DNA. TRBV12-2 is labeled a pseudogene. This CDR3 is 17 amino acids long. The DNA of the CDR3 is TGTGCAAGTCGCTTTTCCCCCCTCCCGGACAGGAACTATGGCTACACCTTC. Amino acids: CASRFSPLPDRNYGYTF.

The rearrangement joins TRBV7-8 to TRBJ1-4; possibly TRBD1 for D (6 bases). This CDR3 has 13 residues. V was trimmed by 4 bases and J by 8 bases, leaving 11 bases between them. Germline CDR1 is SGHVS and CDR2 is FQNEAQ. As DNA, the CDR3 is TGTGCCAGCAGCTCAGGGGTATCAGAAAAACTGTTTTTT. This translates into CASSSGVSEKLFF.

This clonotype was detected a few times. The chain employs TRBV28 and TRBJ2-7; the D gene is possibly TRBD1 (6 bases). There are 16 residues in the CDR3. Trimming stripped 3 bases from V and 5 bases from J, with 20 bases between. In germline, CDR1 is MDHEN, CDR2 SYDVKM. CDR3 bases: TGTGCCAGCAGTTTCCGAATCGCACAGGGAGACGACGAGCAGTACTTC. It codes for CASSFRIAQGDDEQYF.

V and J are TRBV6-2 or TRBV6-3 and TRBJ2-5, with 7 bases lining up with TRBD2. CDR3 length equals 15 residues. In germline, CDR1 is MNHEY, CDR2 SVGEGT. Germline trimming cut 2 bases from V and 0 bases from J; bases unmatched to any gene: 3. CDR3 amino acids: CASSYGLADQETQYF. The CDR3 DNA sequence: TGTGCCAGCAGTTACGGCCTAGCGGACCAAGAGACCCAGTACTTC.

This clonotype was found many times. The CDR3 loop reads CASRSKTGAGELFF. The CDR3 DNA sequence: TGTGCCAGTAGATCAAAGACAGGGGCCGGGGAGCTGTTTTTT. The gene calls are TRBV19 and TRBJ2-2; TRBD1 matches at 8 bases. CDR3 length: 14 amino acids. The germline gives CDR1 LNHDA, CDR2 SQIVND (reference sequence). The V segment lost 6 bases and the J segment 6 bases; nucleotides outside the gene matches: 6.

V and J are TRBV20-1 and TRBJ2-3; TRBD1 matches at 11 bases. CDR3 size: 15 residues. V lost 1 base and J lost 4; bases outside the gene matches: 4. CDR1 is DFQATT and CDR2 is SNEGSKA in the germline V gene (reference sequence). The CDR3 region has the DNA TGCAGTGCTAGAGTGGGGACAGGGGGGCCAGATACGCAGTATTTT. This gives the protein CSARVGTGGPDTQYF.

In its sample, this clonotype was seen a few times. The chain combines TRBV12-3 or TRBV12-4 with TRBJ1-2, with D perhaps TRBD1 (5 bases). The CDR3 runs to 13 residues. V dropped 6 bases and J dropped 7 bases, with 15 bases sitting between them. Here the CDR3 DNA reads TGTGCCAGCAGCCGGGACGGCCGGGGTGGCTACACCTTC. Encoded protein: CASSRDGRGGYTF.

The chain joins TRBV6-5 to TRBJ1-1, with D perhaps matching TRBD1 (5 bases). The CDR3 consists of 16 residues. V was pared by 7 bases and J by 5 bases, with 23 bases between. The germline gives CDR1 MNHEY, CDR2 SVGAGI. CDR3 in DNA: TGTGCCAGCACCAAGAGTCCGAGGGGTTGGGAAACTGAAGCTTTCTTT. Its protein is CASTKSPRGWETEAFF.

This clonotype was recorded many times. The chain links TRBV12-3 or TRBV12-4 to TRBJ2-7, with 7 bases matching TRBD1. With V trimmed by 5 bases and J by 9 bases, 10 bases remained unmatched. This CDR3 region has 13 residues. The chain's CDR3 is CASSPQDRLGQYF. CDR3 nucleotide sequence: TGTGCCAGCAGTCCCCAGGACAGGCTGGGGCAGTACTTC.

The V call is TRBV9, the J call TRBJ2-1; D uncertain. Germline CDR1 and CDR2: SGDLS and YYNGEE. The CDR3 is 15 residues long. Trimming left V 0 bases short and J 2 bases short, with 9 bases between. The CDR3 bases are TGTGCCAGCAGCGTAGATAGGGCTCCCTACAATGAGCAGTTCTTC. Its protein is CASSVDRAPYNEQFF.